A selection of T cell receptor beta chains follows, all from one sample in a study of blood T cells in healthy people across ages. One entry per CDR3 protein, called by TCRdb with MiXCR from the 5' RACE reads. The sample has roughly 800,000 distinct CDR3 sequences, about 48% seen once. The sample taken for sequencing was blood. The receptor set was obtained from an elderly man in good health. Each CDR3 is given with its conserved first and last residue. Fields, in order: CDR3 protein, CDR3 DNA, J gene, V gene, clone size, D gene. D genes are given only for firm matches. Clone size appears in some rows only: once, few, many, or a class for an expanded clone.

cdr3_aa: CASQKREKGAGELFF
cdr3_nt: TGTGCCAGCCAAAAGCGGGAGAAAGGGGCCGGGGAGCTGTTTTTT
j_call: TRBJ2-2
v_call: TRBV11-3
clone_size: NA
d_call: TRBD2

cdr3_aa: CASSQEGTGDSEQYF
cdr3_nt: TGTGCCAGCAGCCAAGAAGGAACGGGTGACTCCGAGCAGTACTTC
j_call: TRBJ2-7
v_call: TRBV4-2
clone_size: NA
d_call: NA

cdr3_aa: CASTTRTGGTEAFF
cdr3_nt: TGTGCCAGTACCACCAGGACAGGGGGCACTGAAGCTTTCTTT
j_call: TRBJ1-1
v_call: TRBV19
clone_size: NA
d_call: TRBD1

cdr3_aa: CATMGFSDYTDTQYF
cdr3_nt: TGTGCCACCATGGGGTTCTCCGATTACACAGATACGCAGTATTTT
j_call: TRBJ2-3
v_call: TRBV15
clone_size: NA
d_call: NA

cdr3_aa: CASQEDSYNEQFF
cdr3_nt: TGTGCCAGCCAAGAGGATAGCTACAATGAGCAGTTCTTC
j_call: TRBJ2-1
v_call: TRBV6-2/TRBV6-3
clone_size: NA
d_call: NA

cdr3_aa: CASTPPGGDEQYF
cdr3_nt: TGTGCCAGCACCCCACCCGGAGGGGACGAGCAGTACTTC
j_call: TRBJ2-7
v_call: TRBV6-5
clone_size: few
d_call: NA

cdr3_aa: CASSQDTWKLFF
cdr3_nt: TGTGCCAGCAGCCAAGATACATGGAAACTGTTTTTT
j_call: TRBJ1-4
v_call: TRBV3-1
clone_size: once
d_call: NA

cdr3_aa: CASSYFRLDSQEQFF
cdr3_nt: TGTGCCAGCAGTTACTTTCGACTGGACAGTCAAGAGCAGTTCTTC
j_call: TRBJ2-1
v_call: TRBV6-5
clone_size: NA
d_call: NA

cdr3_aa: CASASGGEVTYGYTF
cdr3_nt: TGCGCCAGCGCCTCAGGAGGGGAGGTTACTTATGGCTACACCTTC
j_call: TRBJ1-2
v_call: TRBV5-1
clone_size: NA
d_call: NA

cdr3_aa: CASSQIGAGKHRYAYF
cdr3_nt: TGCGCCAGCAGCCAAATCGGGGCCGGGAAGCACAGATACGCGTATTTT
j_call: TRBJ2-3
v_call: TRBV4-1
clone_size: NA
d_call: NA

cdr3_aa: CASSFSGGLNYGYTF
cdr3_nt: TGTGCCAGCAGTTTTTCAGGGGGACTTAACTATGGCTACACCTTC
j_call: TRBJ1-2
v_call: TRBV27
clone_size: NA
d_call: TRBD1